This is a list of T cell receptor beta chains from one sample in a study of persistence of HIV-infected CD4 T cells. Their antigens remain unidentified. Some clones are missing from TCRdb's copy, which holds only in-frame ones; the method was immunoSEQ multiplex PCR. Of 13,000 or so clones in the sample, less than 70% were seen once. Sequenced here: CD4+ T cells sorted from PBMCs after 18-hour stimulation, sampled from a patient who received antiretroviral therapy. Source of these receptors: an adult man with HIV who was CMV-seropositive. The CDR3 runs from the conserved cysteine through the conserved F or W. D genes are given only for firm matches. Not all rows give a size; the values are once, few, many and, for expanded clones, a class.

J gene | clone size | D gene | V gene | CDR3 DNA | CDR3 protein
TRBJ1-1 | NA | TRBD1 | TRBV6-4 | TGTGCCAGCAGTCAGACAGGGATGAACACTGAAGCTTTCTTT | CASSQTGMNTEAFF
TRBJ1-5 | few | TRBD1 | TRBV19 | TGTGCCAGTAGCCCGGACAGGGACAATCAGCCCCAGCATTTT | CASSPDRDNQPQHF
TRBJ2-1 | NA | NA | TRBV7-9 | TGTGCCAGCAGCTTTGGCGGGGACTCCTACAATGAGCAGTTCTTC | CASSFGGDSYNEQFF
TRBJ1-5 | NA | TRBD1 | TRBV27 | TGTGCCAGCAGTTTAACCGGACAGGGGTGGCATAGCAATCAGCCCCAGCATTTT | CASSLTGQGWHSNQPQHF
TRBJ2-7 | NA | NA | TRBV2 | TGTGCCAGCAGTAGGTTCAGGGGCAGGGACTACGAGCAGTACTTC | CASSRFRGRDYEQYF
TRBJ2-7 | NA | NA | TRBV27 | TGTGCCAGCAGTCCCGGGACGGTACCCTACGAGCAGTACTTC | CASSPGTVPYEQYF
TRBJ1-5 | NA | TRBD1 | TRBV10-3 | TGTGCCACCTGGCAGGGACAGGGTGGCAATCAGCCCCAGCATTTT | CATWQGQGGNQPQHF
TRBJ1-3 | NA | NA | TRBV18 | TGTGCCAGCTCACCGACAGGTTCTGGAAACACCATATATTTT | CASSPTGSGNTIYF
TRBJ2-5 | NA | TRBD1 | TRBV2 | TGTGCCAGCAGTGAAGCGGACGGGACAGGGGAAGAGACCCAGTACTTC | CASSEADGTGEETQYF
TRBJ1-3 | NA | NA | TRBV6-5 | TGTGCCAGCAGTTATAAATTGCGGGACTCTGGAAACACCATATATTTT | CASSYKLRDSGNTIYF
TRBJ2-4 | NA | NA | TRBV5-1 | TGCGCCAGCAGCTTGGTTTCAGGCGGACCTCAGTACTTC | CASSLVSGGPQYF
TRBJ1-3 | NA | NA | TRBV7-9 | TGTGCCAGCAGCGACGCAGGGTCATACGGAAACACCATATATTTT | CASSDAGSYGNTIYF
TRBJ2-2 | NA | TRBD2 | TRBV7-2 | TGTGCCAGCAGCCCGGGGGGGCGAGCGGGAGTTACCGGGGAGCTGTTTTTT | CASSPGGRAGVTGELFF
TRBJ1-2 | NA | NA | TRBV6-5 | TGTGCCAGCAGTTACGGTCGAGTAGGCGGCTACACCTTC | CASSYGRVGGYTF
TRBJ1-2 | NA | NA | TRBV6-6 | TGTGCCAGCAGTTATGCGGCGGTCAACTATGGCTACACCTTC | CASSYAAVNYGYTF
TRBJ1-4 | NA | NA | TRBV5-1 | TGCGCCAGCAGCTTGGGCAGGCCGGCAACTAATGAAAAACTGTTTTTT | CASSLGRPATNEKLFF
TRBJ1-2 | few | TRBD1 | TRBV30 | TGTGCCTGGAGTCGCAGGGGGCGCGGCTATGGCTACACCTTC | CAWSRRGRGYGYTF
TRBJ2-1 | NA | NA | TRBV30 | TGTGCCTGGAGTGTACTGATGGAAACTTTTAACAATGAGCAGTTCTTC | CAWSVLMETFNNEQFF
TRBJ1-1 | few | TRBD1 | TRBV7-2 | TGTGCCAGCAGCGGACGCAGGGGGCCAGGGGCTTTCTTT | CASSGRRGPGAFF
TRBJ2-7 | NA | NA | TRBV2 | TGTGCCAGCAGTCCAAGGGTGCGGAGCTCCTACGAGCAGTACTTC | CASSPRVRSSYEQYF
TRBJ1-2 | NA | NA | TRBV28 | TGTGCCAGCAGTTTGCGGGGAAACTATGGCTACACCTTC | CASSLRGNYGYTF
TRBJ2-3 | NA | TRBD2 | TRBV7-6 | TGTGCCAGCAGCTTTAGCGGGGTTGGGTCAGATACGCAGTATTTT | CASSFSGVGSDTQYF
TRBJ1-2 | NA | NA | TRBV3-1/TRBV3-2 | TGTGCCAGCAGCCAAGAATGGGGCAACTATGGCTACACCTTC | CASSQEWGNYGYTF
TRBJ2-3 | NA | NA | TRBV15 | TGTGCCACCAGCAGTGGGCAGGGCACAGATACGCAGTATTTT | CATSSGQGTDTQYF
TRBJ2-2 | NA | NA | TRBV18 | TGTGCCAGCTCACCGAATTCAGGGGCGAAAACCGGGGAGCTGTTTTTT | CASSPNSGAKTGELFF
TRBJ1-2 | few | NA | TRBV6-4 | TGTGCCAGCAGGATCGCCCCGGGGGGGACGTATGGCTACACCTTC | CASRIAPGGTYGYTF
TRBJ1-2 | NA | TRBD1 | TRBV4-2 | TGTGCCAGCCTTCAAGCAGGGGGGAGAAACTATGGCTACACCTTC | CASLQAGGRNYGYTF
TRBJ1-2 | NA | TRBD1 | TRBV6-2/TRBV6-3 | TGTGCCAGCAGTTACTTCGGGACAGGGAACTATGGCTACACCTTC | CASSYFGTGNYGYTF
TRBJ1-1 | NA | NA | TRBV10-3 | TGTGTCGCGGGGAACACTGAAGCTTTCTTT | CVAGNTEAFF
TRBJ1-4 | NA | NA | TRBV14 | TGTGCCAGCAGCCACCGAAGGGGGACGGGCCATGAAAAACTGTTTTTT | CASSHRRGTGHEKLFF
TRBJ1-6 | NA | NA | TRBV14 | TGTGCCAGCAGACAAGGGGGCTCCTATAATTCACCCCTCCACTTT | CASRQGGSYNSPLHF
TRBJ1-3 | NA | NA | TRBV7-8 | TGTGCCAGCAGCTTAGCGAGGAAGGGAAACACCATATATTTT | CASSLARKGNTIYF
TRBJ2-7 | NA | NA | TRBV14 | TGTGCCAGCAGCCAAGATAATGTTTTGGACGAGCAGTACTTC | CASSQDNVLDEQYF
TRBJ1-1 | NA | TRBD1 | TRBV11-2 | TGTGCCAGCAGCCTGTGGACAGGGAACACTGAAGCTTTCTTT | CASSLWTGNTEAFF
TRBJ1-6 | NA | NA | TRBV19 | TGTGCCAGTAGTATGGGACGACATTCACCCCTCCACTTT | CASSMGRHSPLHF
TRBJ2-4 | NA | TRBD2 | TRBV9 | TGTGCCAGCAGCCCCCAGATAGCGGGGGGGGCCAAAAACATTCAGTACTTC | CASSPQIAGGAKNIQYF
TRBJ1-2 | NA | NA | TRBV7-9 | TGTGCCAGCAGCTTGCACCCCCAGGATGGCTACACCTTC | CASSLHPQDGYTF
TRBJ2-2 | few | TRBD1 | TRBV7-9 | TGTGCCAGCAGCTCTCCAGGACAGGGGAAGTGGACCGGGGAGCTGTTTTTT | CASSSPGQGKWTGELFF
TRBJ1-2 | few | NA | TRBV10-3 | TGTGCCATCAGTGAGAGGCAGAACTATGGCTACACCTTC | CAISERQNYGYTF
TRBJ1-4 | once | NA | TRBV18 | TGTGCCAGCTCACCACCGAAGGGAGGAAGTGGGGAAAAACTGTTTTTT | CASSPPKGGSGEKLFF
TRBJ2-2 | NA | TRBD1 | TRBV4-1 | TGCGCCAGCAGCCGATCACAGGGGGCTCTTAACACCGGGGAGCTGTTTTTT | CASSRSQGALNTGELFF
TRBJ2-1 | NA | NA | TRBV11-3 | TGTGCCAGCAGCCGAGACCACAATGAGCAGTTCTTC | CASSRDHNEQFF
TRBJ2-3 | NA | NA | TRBV19 | TGTGCCAGTAGCACCCCGGAGGGGCTCACAGATACGCAGTATTTT | CASSTPEGLTDTQYF